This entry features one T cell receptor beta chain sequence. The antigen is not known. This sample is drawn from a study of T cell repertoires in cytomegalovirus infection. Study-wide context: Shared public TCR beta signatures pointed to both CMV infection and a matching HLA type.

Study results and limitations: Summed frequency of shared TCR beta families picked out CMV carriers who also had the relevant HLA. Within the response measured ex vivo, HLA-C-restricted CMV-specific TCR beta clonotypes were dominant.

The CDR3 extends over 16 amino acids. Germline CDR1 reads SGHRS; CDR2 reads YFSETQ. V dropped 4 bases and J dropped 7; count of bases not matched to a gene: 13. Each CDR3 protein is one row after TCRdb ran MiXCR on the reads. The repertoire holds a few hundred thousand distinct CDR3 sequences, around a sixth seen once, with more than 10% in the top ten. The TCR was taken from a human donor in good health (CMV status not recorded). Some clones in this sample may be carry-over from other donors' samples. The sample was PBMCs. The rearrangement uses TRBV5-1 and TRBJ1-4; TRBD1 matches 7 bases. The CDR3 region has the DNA TGCGCCAGCAGCCCCGGTCTGACAGGGCGAGGTGAAAAACTGTTTTTT. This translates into CASSPGLTGRGEKLFF.